This T cell receptor (beta chain) was identified during a study of T cell responses to AZD1222 COVID-19 vaccine. V was cut by 3 bases and J by 2 bases, with 7 bases left in between. The CDR3 sequence is 13 residues long. Per the germline V gene, CDR1 is SGHVS and CDR2 is FQNEAQ. Produced via immunoSEQ multiplex PCR; TCRdb's table is partial and in-frame only. The sample holds more than 85,000 clones, about 87% seen once. Sequencing was performed on peripheral blood, taken 28 days after the second AZD1222 dose. The chain is built from TRBV7-8 and TRBJ2-5, with D unresolved. The receptor was derived from an adult who received the AZD1222 COVID-19 vaccine. CDR3 DNA: TGTGCCAGCAGCTTGCAGCAGCAAGAGACCCAGTACTTC. Its translation: CASSLQQQETQYF.